Reported below is one T cell receptor beta chain. What it recognizes is unknown. The sample belongs to a study of cytomegalovirus exposure and HLA in healthy donors. Healthy bone marrow donors supplied every sample. Primers for the PCR totalled 60 Vbeta and 13 Jbeta. TCRdb's copy holds only in-frame clones and misses some; the assay was immunoSEQ multiplex PCR. Among 150,000 to 200,000 clones listed, around 79% were seen once. The study, taken as a whole, reports: In a later analysis, fewer than 20,000 TCR beta sequences were associated with HLA alleles at 0.05 false discovery rate.

From germline, CDR1 is GTSNPN and CDR2 SVGIG (reference sequence). The CDR3 length is 12 residues. Trimming shortened V by 3 bases and J by 8 bases, and 13 bases separated the two germline ends. The chain joins TRBV30 to TRBJ1-2; a possible D gene is TRBD1 (6 bases). This TCR derives from a man aged 45-60 years in good health and CMV-seropositive. The sequencing input was PBMCs. CDR3 nucleotide sequence: TGTGCCTGGAGACAGGGTACGCTGGGCTACACCTTC. It yields the protein CAWRQGTLGYTF.